Given below is one T cell receptor beta chain in context. Its antigen is as yet unknown. TCRdb analysed the 5' RACE reads with MiXCR anew, one entry per CDR3 protein. The sample shows approximately 8,800 distinct CDR3 sequences, approximately 52% of them seen only once. V gave up 4 bases and J gave up 3 bases, with 16 bases separating them. CDR3 size: 15 residues. Germline CDR1 is MNHEY and CDR2 is SVGAGI. General study results and limits: The TCR gene usage of tumor memory CD4+ T cells clustered together with blood and lymph node memory CD4+ cells and with lymph node naive CD4+ cells.

The TCR was taken from a female donor with breast cancer. The rearrangement links TRBV6-5 to TRBJ2-7, with D maybe TRBD1 (6 bases). The specimen was memory CD4+ T cells sorted from a lymph node. Regarding subset: memory CD4+ T cells, CD4+CD45RO+CD25-. The CDR3 sequence is CASSSMRTASYEQYF. For the CDR3, the DNA is TGTGCCAGCAGTTCCATGCGGACAGCAAGCTACGAGCAGTACTTC.